The 10 T cell receptor beta chains below come from one sample, sequenced in a study of T cells in Graves' hyperthyroidism and ophthalmopathy. The TCR beta CDR3 regions underwent amplification using RNA transcripts as the source. First-round RT-PCR targeting the TCR CDR3 was performed with the HTBI primer set. TCRdb used MiXCR to reprocess the multiplex PCR reads, holding one entry per CDR3 protein. The repertoire holds some 560,000 distinct CDR3 sequences, with about 14% as singletons. Material: blood. Source of these receptors: a woman between 40 and 50 years old with Graves' hyperthyroidism.

A few counts support this clonotype. The chain has TRBV28 and TRBJ2-1; D not certain. The germline V and J ends were trimmed by 6 bases and 8 bases, with 20 bases remaining between them. This CDR3 contains 15 residues. Germline lookup yields CDR1 MDHEN and CDR2 SYDVKM. CDR3 bases: TGTGCCAGCAGGCCTCCATTAAGCACTTCCCATGAGCAGTTCTTC. It translates to CASRPPLSTSHEQFF.

This clonotype was picked up many times. The chain links TRBV27 to TRBJ1-1; D gene unclear. V was cut by 2 bases and J by 1 base, with 5 bases left in between. This CDR3 is 13 amino acids long. Germline loops: CDR1 MNHEY, CDR2 SMNVEV (reference sequence). CDR3 amino acids: CASSLIRNTEAFF. For the CDR3, the DNA is TGTGCCAGCAGTTTAATAAGGAACACTGAAGCTTTCTTT.

There are many counts of this clonotype. The chain recombines TRBV5-1 with TRBJ2-1; 7 bases are shared with TRBD2. Germline CDR1 and CDR2: SGHRS and YFSETQ. The CDR3 covers 19 residues. V trimming: 3 bases; J trimming: 0 bases; junction bases outside the gene matches: 15. The CDR3, as DNA: TGCGCCAGCAGCTCCCCGGCTAGCGGAGGAGGCATCTCCTACAATGAGCAGTTCTTC. As protein: CASSSPASGGGISYNEQFF.

This clonotype was seen a handful of times. The genes are TRBV18 and TRBJ2-7; TRBD1 matches 7 bases. The CDR3 sequence is 16 residues long. Germline V gene sequence: CDR1 KGHSH, CDR2 LQKENI. Losses at the gene ends were 0 bases for V and 3 bases for J; bases not matched to a gene: 8. CDR3 region: CASSPPSQAGGYEQYF. The DNA of the CDR3 is TGTGCCAGCTCACCACCTAGCCAAGCAGGGGGCTACGAGCAGTACTTC.

The rearrangement joins TRBV7-9 to TRBJ2-3; D perhaps matches TRBD1 (6 bases). The CDR3 sequence is 12 residues long. Germline assignment: CDR1 SEHNR and CDR2 FQNEAQ (reference sequence). The V and J ends lost 4 bases and 6 bases respectively, with 8 bases between them. The DNA for the CDR3 is TGTGCCAGCAGCTCAGGGGACGATACGCAGTATTTT. Protein sequence: CASSSGDDTQYF.

Many counts were recorded for this clonotype. The gene calls are TRBV11-2 and TRBJ2-1, with TRBD2 matching over 11 bases. V gave up 3 bases and J gave up 10 bases; unmatched junction bases: 5. In germline, CDR1 is SGHAT, CDR2 FQNNGV. This CDR3 spans 14 amino acids. The CDR3 reads CASSFTSGSGEQFF. The CDR3 DNA follows: TGTGCCAGCAGCTTTACTAGCGGGAGCGGAGAGCAGTTCTTC.

This clonotype was recorded once. The chain recombines TRBV4-1 with TRBJ2-1; unclear D gene. The CDR3 spans 14 residues. The germline V and J ends were trimmed by 6 bases and 7 bases, with 16 bases remaining between them. Germline lookup yields CDR1 MGHRA and CDR2 YSYEKL. CDR3 bases: TGCGCCAGCAGACTGGGGTCGGTGGCGAATGAGCAGTTCTTC. As protein: CASRLGSVANEQFF.

At least ten counts were recorded for this clonotype. The chain carries TRBV28 and TRBJ2-1; possibly TRBD1 for D (5 bases). V was pared by 1 base and J by 0 bases, with 7 bases between. The CDR3 extends over 15 amino acids. Germline CDR1 MDHEN, CDR2 SYDVKM. CDR3 sequence: CASSLSQGSYNEQFF. The CDR3 DNA reads as TGTGCCAGCAGTTTATCTCAGGGCTCCTACAATGAGCAGTTCTTC.

This clonotype was seen repeatedly, ten times or more. J is TRBJ2-7 and V is TRBV30, with D possibly being TRBD1 (6 bases). This CDR3 is built from 13 residues. Germline CDR1 GTSNPN, CDR2 SVGIG (reference sequence). Trimming took 1 base from V and 4 from J, leaving 11 bases between them. The CDR3: CAWSDQGLYEQYF. The CDR3 DNA is TGTGCCTGGAGTGACCAGGGGCTTTACGAGCAGTACTTC.

This chain links TRBV20-1 with TRBJ1-1, with TRBD1 matching over 7 bases. V shed 5 bases, J shed 0 bases, and the junction held 6 bases outside the gene matches. This CDR3 has 14 residues. Germline V lookup: CDR1 DFQATT, CDR2 SNEGSKA (reference sequence). In DNA, the CDR3 is TGCAGTGCTCCGGACAGGCGGATGAACACTGAAGCTTTCTTT. It encodes CSAPDRRMNTEAFF.